The following is a T cell receptor beta chain sequence with its context. Germline values: CDR1 SGHTS, CDR2 YDEGEE. The CDR3 is made up of 14 amino acids. Trimming stripped 9 bases from V and 2 bases from J, with 16 bases between. The entry originates in a study of blood T cell repertoires in COVID-19. Overall study context: Acute and convalescent COVID-19 samples came from the United States, Italy and Spain.

Per the study methods: Nucleated cell number was recorded as an estimate derived from reference gene primer amplification. Sequenced by immunoSEQ multiplex PCR; TCRdb stores in-frame clones only, minus some. The V and J calls and clone size come from that table; D and trimming were worked out from the DNA. Among approximately 230,000 clones listed, roughly 88% were seen once. The V and J genes are TRBV5-8 and TRBJ2-3; D is perhaps TRBD2 (6 bases). Specimen: peripheral blood. The sequence was collected from a man between 25 and 39 years old who had recovered from COVID-19. CDR3 amino acids: CANWAGPTTDTQYF. In nucleotides, the CDR3 is TGTGCCAACTGGGCGGGACCCACCACAGATACGCAGTATTTT.